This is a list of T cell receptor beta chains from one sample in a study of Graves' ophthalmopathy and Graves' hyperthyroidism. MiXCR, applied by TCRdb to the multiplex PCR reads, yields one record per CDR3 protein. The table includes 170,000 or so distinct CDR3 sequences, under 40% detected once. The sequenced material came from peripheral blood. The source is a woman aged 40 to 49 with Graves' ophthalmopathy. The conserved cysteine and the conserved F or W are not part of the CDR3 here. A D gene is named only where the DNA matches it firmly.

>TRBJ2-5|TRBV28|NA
ASSIRQGGVETQY
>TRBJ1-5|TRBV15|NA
ATSRPGNQPQH
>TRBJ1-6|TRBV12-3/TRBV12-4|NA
ASSSDPGRNSPLH
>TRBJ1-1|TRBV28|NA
ASSNWGAPEAF
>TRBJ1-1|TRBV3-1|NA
ASSQEGAGATRAF
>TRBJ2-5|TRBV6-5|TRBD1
ASSWRGGRETQY
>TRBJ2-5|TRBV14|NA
ASSQDQRSQY
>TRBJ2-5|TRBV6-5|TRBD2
ASRGGSGGQETQY
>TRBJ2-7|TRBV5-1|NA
ASSLGAAYEQY
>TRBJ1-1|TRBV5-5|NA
ASSLGRTVNTEAF
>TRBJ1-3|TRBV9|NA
ASSAQGSSTIY
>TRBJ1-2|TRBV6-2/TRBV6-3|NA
ASSYSWQGSNGYT
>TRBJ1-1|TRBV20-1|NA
SVVTGQNTEAF
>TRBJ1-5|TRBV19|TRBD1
ASSGGAGSNQPQH
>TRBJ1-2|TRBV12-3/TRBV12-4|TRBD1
ASSRDSYGYT
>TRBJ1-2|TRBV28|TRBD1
ASTSPDRAYYGYT
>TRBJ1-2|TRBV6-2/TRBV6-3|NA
ASSHRRLHYGYT
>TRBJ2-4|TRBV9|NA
ASSVGDKNIQY
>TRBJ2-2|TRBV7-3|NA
ASSLGRGQGELF
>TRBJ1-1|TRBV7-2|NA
ASSFQAHTEAF
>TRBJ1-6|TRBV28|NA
ASRPAQDSPLH
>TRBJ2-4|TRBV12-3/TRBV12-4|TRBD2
ASSSSPGLAARLAKNIQY
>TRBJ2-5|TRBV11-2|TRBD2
ASSFFGTSGGQETQY
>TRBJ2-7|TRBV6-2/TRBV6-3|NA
ASSSGLTYEQY
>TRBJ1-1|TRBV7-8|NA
ASSLAGGEAF
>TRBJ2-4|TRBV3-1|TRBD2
ASSQASYRLAGKNIQY
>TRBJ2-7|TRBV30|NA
ACETGQLTYEQY
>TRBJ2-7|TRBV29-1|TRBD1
SVDGQGSRGEQY
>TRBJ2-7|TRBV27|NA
ASSQRAGHSYEQY
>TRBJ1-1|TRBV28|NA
ASSNTVGNTEAF
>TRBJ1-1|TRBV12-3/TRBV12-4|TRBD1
ASSSWTGNTEAF
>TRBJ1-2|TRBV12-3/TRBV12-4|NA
ASSLGYGYT
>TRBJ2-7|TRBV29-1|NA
SVERQGGGEQY
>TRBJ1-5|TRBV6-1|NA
ASSEARGGNQPQH
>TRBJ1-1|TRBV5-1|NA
ASSYRGPGDTEAF
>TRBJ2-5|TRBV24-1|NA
ATSVGGNQETQY
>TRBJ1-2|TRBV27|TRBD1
ASSQGQGGYGYT
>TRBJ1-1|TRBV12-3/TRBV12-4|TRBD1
ASRGQSPEAF
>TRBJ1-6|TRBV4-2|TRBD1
ASSQFTGQTKPLH
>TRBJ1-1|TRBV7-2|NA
ASSPPRSSGSKAF